This TCR beta chain appears in the sequencing data of a study of long-term antiretroviral therapy in people with HIV. Study at large: It was about a decade before the 2015 immediate-ART recommendation that the earliest samples were taken.

Runs used v3.0 of the immunoSEQ assay and were done at survey level. Using immunoSEQ multiplex PCR, the repertoire was profiled, and TCRdb retains in-frame clones only, with some absent. The table has about 19,000 clones, over 60% seen once. Study outcomes and limitations: An increase in diversity followed ART, yet levels stayed below transplant donor controls.

On this clone itself: Antigen: not known.

In germline, CDR1 is GTSNPN, CDR2 SVGIG (reference sequence). The V and J ends lost 4 bases and 0 bases respectively, with 9 bases between them. This CDR3 contains 14 residues. This TCR was sampled from a woman between 45 and 65 years old with HIV. Material: unsorted PBMCs, obtained 0.5 years before starting antiretroviral therapy. The chain combines TRBV30 with TRBJ2-2; D is uncertain. Written as DNA, the CDR3 is TGTGCCTGGACAAGCCGATCGAACACCGGGGAGCTGTTTTTT. The encoded protein is CAWTSRSNTGELFF.